This T cell receptor beta chain was captured in a study of sequential checkpoint blockade in melanoma. About the study: Arm A got nivolumab then ipilimumab; arm B the reverse, 1:1.

This CDR3 contains 11 residues. The germline CDR1 and CDR2 sequences are SGHAT and FQNNGV. As to treatment: randomized to nivolumab then ipilimumab (arm A) or the reverse (arm B). PBMC sorting kept live CD3+CD8+ cells without CD19 or CD56. The assay was immunoSEQ multiplex PCR, and TCRdb's table has in-frame clones only and misses some. The sample includes some 15,000 clones, approximately 69% of them seen just once. V is TRBV11-2 and J is TRBJ2-5; D is uncertain. The better agreement between TRBJ2-7 and the DNA end casts doubt on the J call. The input for sequencing was CD8+ T cells sorted from blood (inferred from file names), taken from a patient given nivolumab and ipilimumab in sequence. This TCR was recovered from a human donor with melanoma. CDR3 sequence (DNA): TGTGCCAGCAGCCCAAGCTACGAGCAGTACTTC. It codes for CASSPSYEQYF.